The 18 T cell receptor beta chains listed next were all sequenced from one sample in a study of blood T cell repertoires in COVID-19. The protocol was immunoSEQ multiplex PCR, while the TCRdb copy is restricted to in-frame clones and leaves out a portion. The sample lists 100,000 or so clones; around four fifths were seen once. Sequencing was done on a sample of peripheral blood. The receptors come from a woman in her 70s with acute or convalescent COVID-19.

The chain combines TRBV7-2 with TRBJ2-1; tentative D call: TRBD2 (5 bases). V was cut by 8 bases and J by 4 bases, with 18 bases left in between. Germline CDR1 is SGHTA and CDR2 is FQGNSA. The CDR3 contains 15 residues. The CDR3 DNA sequence: TGTGCCAGCGGAGCGGTTCCCAACAGTTACAATGAGCAGTTCTTC. The encoded protein is CASGAVPNSYNEQFF.

This clone came up many times. The chain's CDR3 is CASSLAGGNEKLFF. As DNA, the CDR3 is TGCGCCAGCAGCTTGGCAGGGGGTAATGAAAAACTGTTTTTT. This chain links TRBV5-1 with TRBJ1-4; TRBD1 aligns across 7 bases. The CDR3 loop spans 14 amino acids. Germline V lookup: CDR1 SGHRS, CDR2 YFSETQ. The ends lost 0 bases at V and 4 bases at J; junction bases unmatched: 0.

The chain joins TRBV19 to TRBJ1-1; a weak D match, TRBD1 (5 bases). The CDR3 has 14 amino acids. Trimming took off 5 bases at V and 1 base at J, with 11 bases between the two ends. The V gene's germline CDR1 is LNHDA and CDR2 SQIVND (reference sequence). The CDR3 coding sequence is TGTGCCAGTAGTCCCGACAGATGGAACACTGAAGCTTTCTTT. Translated: CASSPDRWNTEAFF.

The chain couples TRBV28 to TRBJ1-2; D is unclear. The germline V gene has CDR1 MDHEN and CDR2 SYDVKM. The ends were cut back, 6 bases at V and 0 bases at J, with 26 bases in the middle. The CDR3 spans 19 residues. The DNA of the CDR3 is TGTGCCAGCAGCTCCTCTGATGGGGAGCAGATCAGGACTAACTATGGCTACACCTTC. This codes for CASSSSDGEQIRTNYGYTF.

J is TRBJ1-1 and V is TRBV30, with a weak D call TRBD1 (5 bases). V was clipped by 2 bases and J by 3 bases, with 13 bases between them. CDR3 length equals 14 residues. Germline V CDR1 and CDR2: GTSNPN, SVGIG (reference sequence). CDR3 DNA: TGTGCCTGGAGTCACGTTACCAGGGACACTGAAGCTTTCTTT. Amino acids: CAWSHVTRDTEAFF. The whole variable domain, filled in from reference TRBV30 and TRBJ1-1, reads SQTIHQWPATLVQPVGSPLSLECTVEGTSNPNLYWYRQAAGRGLQLLFYSVGIGQISSEVPQNLSASRPQDRQFILSSKKLLLSDSGFYLCAWSHVTRDTEAFFGQGTRLTVV.

V usage is TRBV7-2 and J usage is TRBJ2-7, with TRBD2 matching over 9 bases. Germline CDR1 and CDR2: SGHTA and FQGNSA. This CDR3 spans 13 amino acids. The trim removed 6 bases at V and 3 bases at J, leaving 3 bases unmatched. CDR3 bases: TGTGCCAGCAGAATAGCGGGGGTCTACGAGCAGTACTTC. Residues: CASRIAGVYEQYF. The variable domain in full, with the rest retrieved from reference TRBV7-2 and TRBJ2-7, is GAGVSQSPSNKVTEKGKDVELRCDPISGHTALYWYRQSLGQGLEFLIYFQGNSAPDKSGLPSDRFSAERTGGSVSTLTIQRTQQEDSAVYLCASRIAGVYEQYFGPGTRLTVT.

This chain connects TRBV24-1 to TRBJ2-2; 8 nucleotides agree with TRBD1. The length of the CDR3 is 19 residues. Germline values: CDR1 KGHDR, CDR2 SFDVKD. With V trimmed by 5 bases and J by 0 bases, 13 bases remained unmatched. The CDR3 spells CATSVSVFRDRSNTGELFF. As DNA, the CDR3 is TGTGCCACCAGTGTATCTGTGTTTAGGGACAGGTCGAACACCGGGGAGCTGTTTTTT.

This chain links TRBV27 with TRBJ2-3; perhaps TRBD1 as D (6 bases). The germline gives CDR1 MNHEY, CDR2 SMNVEV (reference sequence). V shed 5 bases and J shed 4 bases, with 16 bases lying between them. The length of the CDR3 is 15 residues. This CDR3 reads CASSDPGVPPDTQYF. CDR3 nucleotides: TGTGCCAGCAGTGATCCAGGGGTCCCCCCAGATACGCAGTATTTT.

The chain carries TRBV18 and TRBJ1-1; 9 positions agree with TRBD1. V lost 1 base and J lost 3; bases outside the gene matches: 6. The germline CDR1 and CDR2 sequences are KGHSH and LQKENI. CDR3 length: 16 residues. The CDR3 coding sequence is TGTGCCAGCTCACCACTGGGACAGGGTGGGGACACTGAAGCTTTCTTT. This gives the protein CASSPLGQGGDTEAFF. Variable domain in full (rest from reference TRBV18 and TRBJ1-1): NAGVMQNPRHLVRRRGQEARLRCSPMKGHSHVYWYRQLPEEGLKFMVYLQKENIIDESGMPKERFSAEFPKEGPSILRIQQVVRGDSAAYFCASSPLGQGGDTEAFFGQGTRLTVV.

This chain links TRBV11-2 with TRBJ1-1; 7 nucleotides match TRBD1. The ends lost 3 bases at V and 1 base at J; junction bases unmatched: 14. CDR3 length: 18 amino acids. CDR1 and CDR2 from the germline V gene are SGHAT and FQNNGV. This CDR3 reads CASSFLPPGGGGNTEAFF. CDR3 nucleotide sequence: TGTGCCAGCAGCTTCCTCCCCCCAGGGGGTGGAGGGAACACTGAAGCTTTCTTT.

The chain employs TRBV28 and TRBJ1-2, with 9 positions matching TRBD1. V was clipped by 5 bases and J by 4 bases; unmatched bases: 2. The CDR3 is 13 amino acids. The germline V gene encodes CDR1 MDHEN and CDR2 SYDVKM. The CDR3 is CASSMGQGYGYTF. The DNA for the CDR3 is TGTGCCAGCAGTATGGGACAGGGCTATGGCTACACCTTC.

Only one count was recorded for this clone. The J gene is TRBJ1-1, the V gene TRBV19; possible D gene TRBD1, 5 bases. From germline, CDR1 is LNHDA and CDR2 SQIVND (reference sequence). The CDR3 is 14 amino acids. Trimming stripped 8 bases from V and 2 bases from J, with 15 bases between. Written as DNA, the CDR3 is TGTGCCAGTGGGGGAGGGATCGGTAACACTGAAGCTTTCTTT. Residues: CASGGGIGNTEAFF.

The V and J genes are TRBV7-2 and TRBJ1-5; D perhaps matches TRBD1 (5 bases). V was pared by 4 bases and J by 7 bases, with 11 bases between. Germline-derived CDR1 and CDR2 are SGHTA and FQGNSA. The CDR3 spans 13 residues. CDR3 loop: CASSSRVDQPQHF. The CDR3 bases are TGTGCCAGCAGCTCCAGGGTAGACCAGCCCCAGCATTTT.

This sequence joins TRBV15 and TRBJ2-1; maybe TRBD2 (7 bases). Germline V gene sequence: CDR1 LNHNV, CDR2 YYDKDF (reference sequence). The germline V and J ends were trimmed by 1 base and 7 bases, with 14 bases remaining between them. CDR3 length equals 15 residues. The CDR3 DNA sequence: TGTGCCACCAGCAGAGGGGGGGGGACAATAAATGAGCAGTTCTTC. It codes for CATSRGGGTINEQFF. Complete variable domain (other parts from reference TRBV15 and TRBJ2-1): DAMVIQNPRYQVTQFGKPVTLSCSQTLNHNVMYWYQQKSSQAPKLLFHYYDKDFNNEADTPDNFQSRRPNTSFCFLDIRSPGLGDTAMYLCATSRGGGTINEQFFGPGTRLTVL.

The CDR3 DNA sequence: TGTGGGGTGGCGCGGTATAGGGGCTACACCTTC. Translated, it gives CGVARYRGYTF. The rearrangement links TRBV28 to TRBJ1-2; D gene ambiguous. This CDR3 spans 11 amino acids. Germline loops: CDR1 MDHEN, CDR2 SYDVKM.

The chain uses TRBV30 and TRBJ1-5; TRBD1 matches at 8 bases. Germline loops: CDR1 GTSNPN, CDR2 SVGIG (reference sequence). CDR3 length equals 15 residues. Trimming at V came to 2 bases and at J to 3 bases, leaving 6 bases not matched to a gene. The CDR3 region is CAWSKTGGNNQPQHF. The CDR3 DNA is TGTGCCTGGAGTAAAACAGGGGGAAACAATCAGCCCCAGCATTTT. Full variable domain (remainder filled in from reference TRBV30 and TRBJ1-5): SQTIHQWPATLVQPVGSPLSLECTVEGTSNPNLYWYRQAAGRGLQLLFYSVGIGQISSEVPQNLSASRPQDRQFILSSKKLLLSDSGFYLCAWSKTGGNNQPQHFGDGTRLSIL.

Only one count was recorded for this clone. The chain links TRBV6-5 to TRBJ1-2; no clear D. The CDR3 contains 13 residues. Germline V CDR1 and CDR2: MNHEY, SVGAGI. The V and J ends lost 6 bases and 6 bases respectively, with 14 bases between them. The CDR3 DNA sequence: TGTGCCAGCAGCGGTAGGCAGGAGGATGGCTACACCTTC. Amino acids: CASSGRQEDGYTF.

This clone was seen just once. V and J are TRBV6-5 and TRBJ2-1, with 9 bases that match TRBD1. Germline CDR1 reads MNHEY; CDR2 reads SVGAGI. This CDR3 comprises 12 residues. V lost 6 bases, J lost 9 bases, and 3 bases stayed unmatched. The CDR3 DNA follows: TGTGCCAGCAGACAGGGGGCGCGTGAGCAGTTCTTC. Translated: CASRQGAREQFF.